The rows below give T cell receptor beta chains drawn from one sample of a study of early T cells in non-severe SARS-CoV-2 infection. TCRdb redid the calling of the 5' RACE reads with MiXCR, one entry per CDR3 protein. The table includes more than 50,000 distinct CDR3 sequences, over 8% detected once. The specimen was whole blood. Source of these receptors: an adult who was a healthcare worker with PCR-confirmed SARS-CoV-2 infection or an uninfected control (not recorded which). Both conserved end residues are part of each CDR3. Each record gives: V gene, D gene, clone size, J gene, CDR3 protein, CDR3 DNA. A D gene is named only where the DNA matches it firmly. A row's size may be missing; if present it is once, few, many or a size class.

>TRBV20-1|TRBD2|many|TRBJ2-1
CSEVLAGARTYNEQFF
TGCAGTGAGGTGCTAGCGGGGGCCCGGACCTACAATGAGCAGTTCTTC
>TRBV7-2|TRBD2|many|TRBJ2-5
CASSQGTSGPQETQYF
TGTGCCAGCAGCCAAGGGACTAGCGGGCCCCAAGAGACCCAGTACTTC
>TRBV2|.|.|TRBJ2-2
CASSEDSYNTGELFF
TGTGCCAGCAGTGAGGACAGCTACAACACCGGGGAGCTGTTTTTT
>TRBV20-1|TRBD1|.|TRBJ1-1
CSARQGRFTEAFF
TGCAGTGCCAGACAGGGTCGTTTCACTGAAGCTTTCTTT
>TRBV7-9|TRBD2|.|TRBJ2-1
CASSPGTSGRGEQFF
TGTGCCAGCAGCCCCGGGACTAGCGGGCGGGGTGAGCAGTTCTTC
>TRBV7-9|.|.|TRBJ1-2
CASSLDQGTNYGYTF
TGTGCCAGCAGCTTAGATCAGGGAACTAACTATGGCTACACCTTC
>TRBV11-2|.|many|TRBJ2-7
CASSFGGFPYEQYF
TGTGCCAGCAGCTTTGGGGGTTTCCCCTACGAGCAGTACTTC
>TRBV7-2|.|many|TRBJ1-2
CASSSMGGPYGYTF
TGTGCCAGCAGCTCAATGGGGGGGCCCTATGGCTACACCTTC
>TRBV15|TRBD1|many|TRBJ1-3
CATSRRQGQPSGNTIYF
TGTGCCACCAGCAGACGACAGGGCCAACCCTCTGGAAACACCATATATTTT
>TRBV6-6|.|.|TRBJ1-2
CAGADSQGYTF
TGTGCCGGAGCCGACAGTCAGGGCTACACCTTC
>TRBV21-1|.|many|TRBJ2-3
CASSLGTSTDTQYF
TGTGCCAGCAGCTTAGGGACTAGCACAGATACGCAGTATTTT
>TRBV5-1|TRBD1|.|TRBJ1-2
CASSLGQGAAEGYTF
TGCGCCAGCAGCTTAGGACAGGGGGCTGCGGAAGGCTACACCTTC
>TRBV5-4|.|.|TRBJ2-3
CASSPQSYTDTQYF
TGTGCCAGCAGCCCCCAAAGTTACACAGATACGCAGTATTTT
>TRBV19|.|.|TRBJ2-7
CASSIKLDYEQYF
TGTGCCAGTAGTATTAAGCTGGACTACGAGCAGTACTTC
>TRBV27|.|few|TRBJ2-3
CASSAKYTTDTQYF
TGTGCCAGCAGCGCGAAATACACCACAGATACGCAGTATTTT
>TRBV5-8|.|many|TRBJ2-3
CASSLTGAADTQYF
TGTGCCAGCAGCTTGACGGGGGCGGCAGATACGCAGTATTTT
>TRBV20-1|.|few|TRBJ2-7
CSATGQPNPYEQYF
TGCAGTGCTACTGGACAACCGAACCCCTACGAGCAGTACTTC
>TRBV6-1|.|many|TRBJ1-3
CATSPERQRNTIYF
TGTGCCACCTCCCCGGAGCGACAGCGAAACACCATATATTTT
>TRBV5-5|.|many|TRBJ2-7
CASSLLGAGLGEQYF
TGTGCCAGCAGCTTGCTCGGCGCGGGACTGGGGGAGCAGTACTTC
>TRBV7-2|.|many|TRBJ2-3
CASSFYGADTQYF
TGTGCCAGCAGCTTCTATGGGGCAGATACGCAGTATTTT
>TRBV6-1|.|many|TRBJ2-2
CASTPSLGTGELFF
TGTGCCAGCACCCCTAGCTTGGGGACCGGGGAGCTGTTTTTT
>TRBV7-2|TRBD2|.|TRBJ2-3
CASSSGLAGATDTQYF
TGTGCCAGCAGCTCGGGACTAGCGGGAGCGACGGATACGCAGTATTTT
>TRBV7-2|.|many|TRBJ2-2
CASSLGLHTGELFF
TGTGCCAGCAGCTTAGGCCTGCACACCGGGGAGCTGTTTTTT
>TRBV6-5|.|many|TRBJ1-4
CASSYSRAPSGNEKLFF
TGTGCCAGCAGTTACTCGAGGGCCCCTTCGGGTAATGAAAAACTGTTTTTT
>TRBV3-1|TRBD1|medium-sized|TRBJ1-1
CASSASEQGYEAFF
TGTGCCAGCAGCGCATCTGAACAGGGGTATGAAGCTTTCTTT
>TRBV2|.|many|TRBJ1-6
CARRDGRNSPLHF
TGTGCCAGAAGAGATGGGCGTAATTCACCCCTCCACTTT
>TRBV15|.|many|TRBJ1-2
CATSRDIGGYGYTF
TGTGCCACCAGCAGAGATATAGGGGGCTATGGCTACACCTTC
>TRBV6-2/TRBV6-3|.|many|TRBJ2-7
CASSSPHRGNSYEQYF
TGTGCCAGCTCTTCCCCTCATCGTGGCAACTCCTACGAGCAGTACTTC
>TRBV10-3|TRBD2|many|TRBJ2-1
CAISRAGGTSGANEQFF
TGTGCCATCAGTCGGGCCGGCGGGACTAGCGGGGCCAATGAGCAGTTCTTC
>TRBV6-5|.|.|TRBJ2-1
CASRQQWEQFF
TGTGCCAGCAGGCAGCAGTGGGAGCAGTTCTTC
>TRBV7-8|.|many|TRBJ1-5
CASSLVAGALDQPQHF
TGTGCCAGCAGCTTAGTCGCGGGTGCACTGGATCAGCCCCAGCATTTT
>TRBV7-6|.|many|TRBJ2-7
CASSSDRTRGLYF
TGTGCCAGCAGCTCAGACCGTACCCGGGGTCTGTACTTC
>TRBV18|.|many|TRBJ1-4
CASSRRQLGEKLFF
TGTGCCAGCTCACGTCGGCAGTTAGGAGAAAAACTGTTTTTT
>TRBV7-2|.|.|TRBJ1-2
CASSLFGGGYGYTF
TGTGCCAGCAGCTTATTTGGAGGGGGCTATGGCTACACCTTC
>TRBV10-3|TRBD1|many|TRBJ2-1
CAISAGTGRNEQFF
TGTGCCATCAGCGCTGGGACAGGGAGGAATGAGCAGTTCTTC
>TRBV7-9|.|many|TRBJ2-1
CASSFRSNLHEQFF
TGTGCCAGCAGCTTCCGTAGCAACTTACATGAGCAGTTCTTC
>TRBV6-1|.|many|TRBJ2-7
CASIEGSTNTEQYF
TGTGCCAGCATAGAGGGGTCAACAAATACAGAGCAGTACTTC
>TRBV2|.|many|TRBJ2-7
CASSEGERYEQYF
TGTGCCAGCAGTGAGGGGGAGAGATACGAGCAGTACTTC
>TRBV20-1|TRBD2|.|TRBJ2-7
CSAPPGTRGYEQYF
TGCAGTGCTCCCCCCGGGACTAGGGGGTACGAGCAGTACTTC
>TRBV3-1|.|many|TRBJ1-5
CASSQGILNWGNQPQHF
TGTGCCAGCAGCCAAGGCATCCTCAACTGGGGCAATCAGCCCCAGCATTTT
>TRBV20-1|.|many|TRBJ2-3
CSAKTLQSTDTQYF
TGCAGTGCTAAGACCCTTCAGAGCACAGATACGCAGTATTTT
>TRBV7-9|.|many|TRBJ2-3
CASSRTPEKDTHYF
TGTGCCAGCAGTCGGACTCCTGAGAAAGATACGCACTATTTT
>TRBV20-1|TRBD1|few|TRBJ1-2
CSAIRTGGVTNYGYTF
TGCAGTGCTATTCGGACAGGGGGCGTTACTAACTATGGCTACACCTTC
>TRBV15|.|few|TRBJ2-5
CATSRGEVWGQETQYF
TGTGCCACCAGCAGAGGTGAAGTGTGGGGACAAGAGACCCAGTACTTC
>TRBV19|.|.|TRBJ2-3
CASSDGYATDTQYF
TGTGCCAGTAGTGACGGGTACGCCACAGATACGCAGTATTTT
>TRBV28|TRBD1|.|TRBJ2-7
CASSGAGTGRFSYEQYF
TGTGCCAGCAGTGGCGCCGGGACAGGGCGTTTCTCCTACGAGCAGTACTTC
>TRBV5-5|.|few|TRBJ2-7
CASSFTVTYEQYF
TGTGCCAGCAGCTTCACGGTAACCTACGAGCAGTACTTC
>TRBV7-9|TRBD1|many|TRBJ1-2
CASSHRGGNGYTF
TGTGCCAGCAGCCACAGGGGTGGGAATGGCTACACCTTC
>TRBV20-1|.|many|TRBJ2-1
CSAGGHALSYNEQFF
TGCAGTGCCGGGGGACATGCCCTCTCCTACAATGAGCAGTTCTTC
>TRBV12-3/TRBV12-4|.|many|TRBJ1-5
CASSLGIGGLGQPQHF
TGTGCCAGCAGTTTAGGCATCGGGGGGCTAGGCCAGCCCCAGCATTTT
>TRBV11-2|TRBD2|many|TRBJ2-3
CASSIGTSVGADTQYF
TGTGCCAGCAGCATAGGGACTAGCGTTGGCGCAGATACGCAGTATTTT
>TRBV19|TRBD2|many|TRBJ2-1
CASSIGLAGEQFF
TGTGCCAGTAGTATTGGACTAGCCGGGGAGCAGTTCTTC
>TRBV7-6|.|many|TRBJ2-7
CASSHGEDHEQYF
TGTGCCAGCAGCCACGGAGAGGACCACGAGCAGTACTTC
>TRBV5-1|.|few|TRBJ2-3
CASSLARGEADTQYF
TGCGCCAGCAGCTTGGCCAGGGGCGAAGCAGATACGCAGTATTTT
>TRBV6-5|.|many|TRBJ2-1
CASSSNGQPYNEQFF
TGTGCCAGCAGTTCCAACGGGCAACCCTACAATGAGCAGTTCTTC
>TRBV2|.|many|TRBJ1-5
CASSGPREVSNQPQHF
TGTGCCAGCAGTGGTCCTCGGGAAGTGAGCAATCAGCCCCAGCATTTT
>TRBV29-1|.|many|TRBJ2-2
CSVGDGPINTGELFF
TGCAGCGTTGGTGACGGACCGATTAACACCGGGGAGCTGTTTTTT
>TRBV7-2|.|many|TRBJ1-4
CASSLNRPGEAEKLFF
TGTGCCAGCAGCTTAAACCGGCCAGGGGAAGCTGAAAAACTGTTTTTT
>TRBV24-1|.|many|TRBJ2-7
CATGLNTAEQYF
TGTGCCACCGGACTAAACACTGCCGAGCAGTACTTC
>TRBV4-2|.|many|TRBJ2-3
CASSQGLDTQYF
TGTGCCAGCAGCCAAGGGCTAGATACGCAGTATTTT